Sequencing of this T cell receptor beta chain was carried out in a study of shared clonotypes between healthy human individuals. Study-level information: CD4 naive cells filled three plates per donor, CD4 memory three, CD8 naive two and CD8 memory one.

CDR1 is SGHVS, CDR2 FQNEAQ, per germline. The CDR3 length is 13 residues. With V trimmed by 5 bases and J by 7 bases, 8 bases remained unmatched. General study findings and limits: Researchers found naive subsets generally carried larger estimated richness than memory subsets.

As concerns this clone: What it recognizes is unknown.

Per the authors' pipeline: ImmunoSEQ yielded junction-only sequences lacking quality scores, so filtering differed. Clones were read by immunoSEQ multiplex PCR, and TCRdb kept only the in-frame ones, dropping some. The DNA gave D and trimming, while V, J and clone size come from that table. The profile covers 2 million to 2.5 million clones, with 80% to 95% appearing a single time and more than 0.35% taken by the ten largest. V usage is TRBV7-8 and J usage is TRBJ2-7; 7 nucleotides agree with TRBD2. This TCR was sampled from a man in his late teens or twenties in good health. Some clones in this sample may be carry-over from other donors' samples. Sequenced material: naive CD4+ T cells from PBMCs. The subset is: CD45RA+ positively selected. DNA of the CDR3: TGTGCCAGCAGCCCTCGGACTAGACATGAGCAGTACTTC. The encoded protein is CASSPRTRHEQYF. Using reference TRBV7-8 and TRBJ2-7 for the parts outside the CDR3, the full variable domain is GAGVSQSPRYKVAKRGQDVALRCDPISGHVSLFWYQQALGQGPEFLTYFQNEAQLDKSGLPSDRFFAERPEGSVSTLKIQRTQQEDSAVYLCASSPRTRHEQYFGPGTRLTVT.